This entry describes one T cell receptor (beta chain). Its antigen is not known. Amplification of TCR beta CDR3 regions was performed using RNA transcripts as template. Primed by the HTBI set, a first-round RT-PCR was run on the TCR CDR3. MiXCR, applied by TCRdb to the multiplex PCR reads, yields one record per CDR3 protein. This sample has roughly 720,000 distinct CDR3 sequences; approximately 15% occur once, and the top ten carry around 15%. This sample stems from a study of T cells in Graves' hyperthyroidism and ophthalmopathy. Findings and caveats of the study: The authors' 13 V-J model separated ophthalmopathy from stable hyperthyroidism.

The germline V gene has CDR1 SQVTM and CDR2 ANQGSEA. The CDR3 extends over 13 amino acids. With 4 bases removed from V and 1 base from J, the gap between germline ends came to 7 bases. Patients counted as stable if ophthalmopathy did not develop within 18 months. Extraction of PBMCs used about 9.2 ml of fresh peripheral blood. Sequenced: blood. The sequence was collected from a man aged 45-65 years with Graves' hyperthyroidism. The J gene is TRBJ2-2, the V gene TRBV29-1; D unclear. CDR3 region: CSVGSLNTGELFF. In nucleotides, the CDR3 is TGCAGCGTTGGAAGCCTGAACACCGGGGAGCTGTTTTTT.